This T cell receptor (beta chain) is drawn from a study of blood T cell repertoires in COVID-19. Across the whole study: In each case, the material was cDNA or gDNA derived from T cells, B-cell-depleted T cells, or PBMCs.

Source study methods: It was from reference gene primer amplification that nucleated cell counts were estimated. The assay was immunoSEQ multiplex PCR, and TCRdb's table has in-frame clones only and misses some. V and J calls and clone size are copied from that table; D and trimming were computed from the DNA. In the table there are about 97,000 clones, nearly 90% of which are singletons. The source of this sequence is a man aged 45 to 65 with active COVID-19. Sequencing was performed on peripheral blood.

DNA for the CDR3: TGTGCCAGCAGCATGGCCGGGACAGCAACGGGAAACACCATATATTTT. Residues: CASSMAGTATGNTIYF. This chain joins TRBV7-6 and TRBJ1-3, with 7 bases fitting TRBD1. V trimming: 5 bases; J trimming: 4 bases; junction bases outside the gene matches: 11. CDR1 is SGHVS and CDR2 is FNYEAQ in the germline V gene. The CDR3 sequence is 16 residues long.